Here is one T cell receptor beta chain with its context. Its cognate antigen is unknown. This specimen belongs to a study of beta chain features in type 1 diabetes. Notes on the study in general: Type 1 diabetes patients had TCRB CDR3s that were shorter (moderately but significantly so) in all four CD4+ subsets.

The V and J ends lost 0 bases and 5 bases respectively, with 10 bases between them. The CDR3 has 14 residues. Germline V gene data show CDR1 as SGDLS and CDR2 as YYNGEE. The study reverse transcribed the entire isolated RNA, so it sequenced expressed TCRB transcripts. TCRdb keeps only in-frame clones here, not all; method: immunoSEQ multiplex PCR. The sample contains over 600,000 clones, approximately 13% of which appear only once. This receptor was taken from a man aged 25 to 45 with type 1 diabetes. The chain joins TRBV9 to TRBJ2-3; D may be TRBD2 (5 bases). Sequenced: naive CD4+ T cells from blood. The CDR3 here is CASSVGGNVDTQYF. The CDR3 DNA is TGTGCCAGCAGCGTAGGAGGGAACGTAGATACGCAGTATTTT.